This TCR beta chain derives from a study of monozygotic twins with inflammatory bowel disease. Per germline, CDR1 SEHNR and CDR2 FQNEAQ (reference sequence). The length of the CDR3 is 12 residues. Comments on this clonotype: The antigen is undetermined.

Overall study findings and caveats: Differing immunosuppressive treatments may have added variability to patient repertoires.

Template switching appended UMIs that held a 6-nucleotide sample barcode. Reanalyzing the 5' RACE reads, TCRdb keeps one entry per CDR3 protein, without DNA. The sample holds some 150,000 distinct CDR3 sequences. This TCR was sampled from a human donor with ulcerative colitis or Crohn's disease, or a healthy co-twin of an affected twin (not recorded which). The chain links TRBV7-9 to TRBJ1-4; TCRdb reports TRBD1, a call that lacks DNA to check it against. Sequencing used blood. This chain's CDR3 is CASRPRVGELFF.